The clone carrying this TCR beta chain was seen ten or more times. Time point defined: after neoadjuvant nivolumab, at surgical resection. Sequencing was performed with immunoSEQ multiplex PCR; in TCRdb, only in-frame clones are kept and a portion is missing. The sample gives about 23,000 clones, 45% of which show up once; approximately 40% is in the top ten. V gave up 2 bases and J gave up 5 bases, with 5 bases separating them. Germline lookup yields CDR1 SEHNR and CDR2 FQNEAQ (reference sequence). The CDR3 extends over 12 amino acids. This specimen comes from a study of neoadjuvant anti-PD-1 for oral cavity cancer. Study as a whole: Before surgery, most patients got three to four biweekly 3 mg/kg nivolumab doses. Patients without progression got a fourth dose around day 43.

The source of this sequence is a person aged 35 to 85 with oral cavity squamous cell carcinoma. The chain carries TRBV7-9 and TRBJ2-3, with D unclear. Sequencing used tumor tissue, obtained after nivolumab (anti-PD-1) treatment. CDR3 nucleotide sequence: TGTGCCAGCAGCTTATGGAAAGATACGCAGTATTTT. It yields the protein CASSLWKDTQYF.